This T cell receptor (beta chain) is drawn from a study of T-cell memory formation after mild COVID-19 (dated by TCRdb to the early 2020s). Looking at the study overall: TCR sequence clusters from the two donors were found to be largely donor specific. Longitudinal TCRalpha and TCRbeta repertoire sequencing tracked T-cell clones expanding and contracting after mild COVID-19 in a couple of donors. Two young, previously healthy adult volunteers, one female and one male, were included in the cohort.

This clonotype was detected a few times. Its cognate antigen has yet to be identified. Base qualities were left out, and no much larger clone turns up one base away. CDR1 is given as SGDLS and CDR2 as YYNGEE, both from the germline V gene. Cut back by 0 bases and 5 bases, the V and J ends lie 13 bases apart. CDR3 length: 15 amino acids, cysteine to phenylalanine. Solely the CDR3 DNA is kept, with 45 bases framed from the first base. Ficoll-Paque density gradient centrifugation was used to isolate PBMCs. On the study overall, not on this receptor specifically: The second-wave clones that peaked on day 37 were not confirmed to be SARS-CoV-2 specific. Balanced CD4/CD8 phenotypes were observed for clones contracting from day 15 to 85, whereas a bias towards CD4+ was observed for a second wave of clones expanding from day 15 to 37. Contracting CD4+ clones turned up mainly in the CM and EM memory subsets, whereas EMRA was where CD8+ clones were enriched. The detection of some responding clones in pre-infection memory suggests that pre-existing cross-reactive memory T cells joined the SARS-CoV-2 response. Only a couple of mild cases were covered by the study, and larger cohorts that include severe cases with pre-infection samples were considered necessary.

Sequencing took place on an Illumina NovaSeq 6000. TCRalpha and TCRbeta cDNA libraries were built by 5'RACE with constant-segment primers, adding sample barcodes and unique molecular identifiers. Trizol reagent was used to extract RNA from every sample. Amplification of the libraries took two PCR steps, and the second step added a second sample barcode plus Illumina TruSeq adapters. Sequencing of the libraries was done on an Illumina NovaSeq, producing 2 x 150 bp paired-end reads. Per the authors' processing: Demultiplexing of reads and collapsing into UMI-guided consensus sequences were performed with migec v1.2.7. Using mixcr v2.1.11, the UMI consensuses were aligned to TRA and TRB V and J templates and assembled into clonotypes. A clonotype was counted as expanded or contracted only when both edgeR and NoisET called the clonotype significant, with the noise models trained on biological replicates. For edgeR calls, the thresholds were a false discovery rate-adjusted p below 0.01 and a log2 fold-change of 1. PCA with hierarchical clustering of max-normalized trajectories of the 1000 most abundant clonotypes was used as exploratory dynamics analysis. Each responding clone was given a CD4 or CD8 phenotype based on the CD4+ and CD8+ repertoires, which had been sequenced separately. The public reads were reanalyzed by TCRdb: fastp trimming at Q25, MiXCR alignment, in-frame beta chains only. Entries are consolidated by CDR3 protein sequence, retaining the most common genes and DNA. TCRdb's processing, not the authors', yielded these V and J calls. This sample comprises around 55,000 distinct CDR3 sequences, more than 8% of them detected only once. The ten biggest clones cover more than 1% of the sample.

This receptor chain uses TRBV9 and TRBJ2-3, with the D gene call left open. Sequencing was carried out using PBMCs or a T cell subset sorted from them (not recorded which). The origin of this receptor is a man aged 18-30 years who had mild COVID-19 (a few samples of this study predate the infection). The sample titles of this study are shuffled in the database, so cell type and time point are left out; the donor was told from shared clones. The nucleotides are TGTGCCAGCAGCGTAGGGTCAGGTCCTGAAGATACGCAGTATTTT. This codes for CASSVGSGPEDTQYF. This CDR3, with the reference TRBV9 and TRBJ2-3 proteins standing in past its ends, gives the full variable domain DSGVTQTPKHLITATGQRVTLRCSPRSGDLSVYWYQQSLDQGLQFLIQYYNGEERAKGNILERFSAQQFPDLHSELNLSSLELGDSALYFCASSVGSGPEDTQYFGPGTRLTVL.